Each of the 2 T cell receptor beta chains below was sequenced from the same sample in a study of beta chain features in type 1 diabetes. Reverse transcription of all isolated RNA meant that expressed TCRB transcripts were sequenced. Measured with immunoSEQ multiplex PCR; TCRdb has only the in-frame clones, and not every one. The sample includes hundreds of thousands of clones, roughly a sixth of them seen just once. The sequencing sample was made of naive CD4+ T cells from blood. The source is a woman aged 18-30 years in good health.

The rearrangement links TRBV5-1 to TRBJ2-3, with D unresolved. The CDR3 sequence is 14 residues long. The V end lost 2 bases, the J end lost 5 bases, and 12 bases lay between the germline ends. Germline CDR1 SGHRS, CDR2 YFSETQ. The DNA of the CDR3 is TGCGCCAGCAGCTTAAGTGGAACCCAAGATACGCAGTATTTT. Amino acid sequence: CASSLSGTQDTQYF.

This rearrangement joins TRBV29-1 to TRBJ2-1; D perhaps matches TRBD2 (5 bases). This CDR3 comprises 15 residues. V shed 7 bases and J shed 0 bases, with 16 bases lying between them. Germline V gene lookup returns CDR1 SQVTM and CDR2 ANQGSEA. The CDR3, as DNA: TGCAGCGCGCCGGAGCGGCCCAACTCCTACAATGAGCAGTTCTTC. This encodes CSAPERPNSYNEQFF.